The clone carrying this T cell receptor beta chain is a singleton in its sample. Its target is unknown. This record belongs to a study of a mutant IDH1 vaccine in newly diagnosed glioma. Study-level information: Vaccination began 4-6 weeks post radiotherapy alone, or with temozolomide cycles. Patients were pretreated with radiotherapy, temozolomide, or both, mostly both.

Germline V gene sequence: CDR1 MGHDK, CDR2 SYGVNS. The CDR3 sequence is 15 residues long. Between the trimmed V and J ends, which lost 5 bases and 2 bases, there was a span of 15 bases. This sample's time point: week 11, during vaccination. Topical imiquimod accompanied each vaccine dose, which consisted of 300 ug of mutant IDH1 20-mer peptide. Profiled with immunoSEQ multiplex PCR; TCRdb holds only in-frame clones, not every one. Counted here are around 60,000 clones, 70% to 90% occurring once; the ten biggest clones make up approximately 2%. The sample in question was PBMCs, obtained from a glioma patient whose treatment included an IDH1 peptide vaccine. The TCR sequence derives from a man aged 35-49 years with glioma. The chain uses TRBV25-1 and TRBJ1-1; D is ambiguous. CDR3 residues: CASSPPRSPNTEAFF. CDR3 nucleotides: TGTGCCAGCAGTCCTCCCAGGTCTCCAAACACTGAAGCTTTCTTT.